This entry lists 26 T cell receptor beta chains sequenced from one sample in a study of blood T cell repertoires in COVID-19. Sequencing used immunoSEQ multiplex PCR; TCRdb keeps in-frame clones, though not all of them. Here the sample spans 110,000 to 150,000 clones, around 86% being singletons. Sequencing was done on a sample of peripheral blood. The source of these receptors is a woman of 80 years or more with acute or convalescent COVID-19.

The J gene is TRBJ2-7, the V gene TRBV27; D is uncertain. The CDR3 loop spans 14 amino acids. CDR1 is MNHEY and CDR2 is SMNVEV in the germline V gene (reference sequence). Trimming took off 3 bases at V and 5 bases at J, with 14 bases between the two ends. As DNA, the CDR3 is TGTGCCAGCAGTTTTTCTTCTTGGCAGAACGAGCAGTACTTC. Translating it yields CASSFSSWQNEQYF.

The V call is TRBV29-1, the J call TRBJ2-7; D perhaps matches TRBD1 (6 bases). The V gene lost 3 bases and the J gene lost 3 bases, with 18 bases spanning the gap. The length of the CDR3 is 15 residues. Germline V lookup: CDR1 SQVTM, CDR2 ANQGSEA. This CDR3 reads CSVEQGQGTLYEQYF. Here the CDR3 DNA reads TGCAGCGTTGAGCAGGGGCAGGGTACCCTCTACGAGCAGTACTTC.

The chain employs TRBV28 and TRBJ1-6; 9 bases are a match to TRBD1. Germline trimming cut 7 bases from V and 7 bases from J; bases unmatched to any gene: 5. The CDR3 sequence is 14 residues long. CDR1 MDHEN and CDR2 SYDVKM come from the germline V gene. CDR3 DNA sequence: TGTGCCAGCACCGGACAGGGGCAAAATTCACCCCTCCACTTT. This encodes CASTGQGQNSPLHF.

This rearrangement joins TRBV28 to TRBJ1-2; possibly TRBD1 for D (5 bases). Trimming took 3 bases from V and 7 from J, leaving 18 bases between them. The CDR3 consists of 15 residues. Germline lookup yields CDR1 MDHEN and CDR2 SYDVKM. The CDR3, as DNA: TGTGCCAGCAGTTTTGGGAGGGGAGGATATCGTGGCTACACCTTC. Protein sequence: CASSFGRGGYRGYTF.

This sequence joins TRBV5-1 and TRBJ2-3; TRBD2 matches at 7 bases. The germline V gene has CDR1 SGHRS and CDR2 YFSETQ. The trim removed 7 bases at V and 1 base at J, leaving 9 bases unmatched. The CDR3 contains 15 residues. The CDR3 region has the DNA TGCGCCAGCCGCCTCGGAGCGGGGCGCACAGATACGCAGTATTTT. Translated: CASRLGAGRTDTQYF.

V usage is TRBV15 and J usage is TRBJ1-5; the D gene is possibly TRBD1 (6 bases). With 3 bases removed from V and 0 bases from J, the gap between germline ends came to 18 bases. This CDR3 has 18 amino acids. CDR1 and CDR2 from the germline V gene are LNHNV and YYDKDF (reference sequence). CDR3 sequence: CATSSGDIWSYSNQPQHF. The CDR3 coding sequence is TGTGCCACCAGCAGTGGGGACATATGGAGTTATAGCAATCAGCCCCAGCATTTT.

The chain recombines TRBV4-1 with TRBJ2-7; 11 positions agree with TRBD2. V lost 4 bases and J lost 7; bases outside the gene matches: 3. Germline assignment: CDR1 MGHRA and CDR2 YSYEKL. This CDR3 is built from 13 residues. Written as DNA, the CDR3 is TGCGCCAGCAGCCCCAGGACTAGCGGGGAGCAGTACTTC. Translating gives CASSPRTSGEQYF.

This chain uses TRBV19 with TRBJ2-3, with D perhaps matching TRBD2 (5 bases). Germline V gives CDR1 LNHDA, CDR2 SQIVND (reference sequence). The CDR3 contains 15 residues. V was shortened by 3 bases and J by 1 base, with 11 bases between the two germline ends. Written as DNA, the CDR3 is TGTGCCAGTAGTATGACCGCCGGGGGCACAGATACGCAGTATTTT. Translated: CASSMTAGGTDTQYF.

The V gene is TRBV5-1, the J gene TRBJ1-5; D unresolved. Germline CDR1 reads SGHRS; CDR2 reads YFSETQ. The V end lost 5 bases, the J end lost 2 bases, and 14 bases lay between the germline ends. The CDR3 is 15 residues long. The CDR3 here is CASSPDGGGNQPQHF. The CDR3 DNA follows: TGCGCCAGCAGTCCTGACGGCGGGGGCAATCAGCCCCAGCATTTT.

CDR3 in DNA: TGTGCCAGCAGCCAAGTCGGGTGGCGGCACTATGGCTACACCTTC. This translates into CASSQVGWRHYGYTF. The V gene is TRBV3-1 (or the pseudogene TRBV3-2), the J gene TRBJ1-2; D unresolved. The germline CDR1 and CDR2 sequences are LGHDT and YNNKEL (reference sequence). V was shortened by 1 base and J by 3 bases, with 12 bases between the two germline ends. There are 15 residues in the CDR3.

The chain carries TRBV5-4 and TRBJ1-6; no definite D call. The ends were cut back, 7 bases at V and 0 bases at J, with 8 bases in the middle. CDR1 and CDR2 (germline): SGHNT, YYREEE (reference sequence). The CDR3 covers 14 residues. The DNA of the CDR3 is TGTGCCAGCCAGGCGAGCTCCTATAATTCACCCCTCCACTTT. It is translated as CASQASSYNSPLHF.

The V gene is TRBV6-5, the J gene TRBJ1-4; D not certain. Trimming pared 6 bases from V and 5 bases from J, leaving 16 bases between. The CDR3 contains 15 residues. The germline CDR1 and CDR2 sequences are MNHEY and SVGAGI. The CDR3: CASSPAGSLNEKLFF. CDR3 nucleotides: TGTGCCAGCAGCCCGGCGGGCAGCCTCAATGAAAAACTGTTTTTT.

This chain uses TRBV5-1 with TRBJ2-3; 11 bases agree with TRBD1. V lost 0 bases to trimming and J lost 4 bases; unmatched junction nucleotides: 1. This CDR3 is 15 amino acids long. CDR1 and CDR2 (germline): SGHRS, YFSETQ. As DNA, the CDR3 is TGCGCCAGCAGCTTGGCGGGACAGGGGGCAGATACGCAGTATTTT. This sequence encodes CASSLAGQGADTQYF.

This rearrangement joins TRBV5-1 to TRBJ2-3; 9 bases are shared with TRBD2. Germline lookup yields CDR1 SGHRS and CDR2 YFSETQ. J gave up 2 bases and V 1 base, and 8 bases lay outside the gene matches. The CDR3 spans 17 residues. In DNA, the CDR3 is TGCGCCAGCAGCTTGATAACTAGCGGGCAGCTCACAGATACGCAGTATTTT. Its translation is CASSLITSGQLTDTQYF.

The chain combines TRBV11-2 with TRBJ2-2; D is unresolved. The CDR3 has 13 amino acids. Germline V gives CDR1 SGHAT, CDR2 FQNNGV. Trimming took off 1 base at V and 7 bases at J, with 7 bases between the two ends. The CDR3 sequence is CASSLGRSGELFF. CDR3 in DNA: TGTGCCAGCAGCTTAGGACGGAGCGGGGAGCTGTTTTTT.

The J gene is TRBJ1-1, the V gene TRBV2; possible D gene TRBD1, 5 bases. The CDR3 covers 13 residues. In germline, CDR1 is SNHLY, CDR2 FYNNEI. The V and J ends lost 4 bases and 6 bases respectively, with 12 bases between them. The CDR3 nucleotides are TGTGCCAGCAGTGTAGGGGCAGAAGCTGAAGCTTTCTTT. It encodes CASSVGAEAEAFF.

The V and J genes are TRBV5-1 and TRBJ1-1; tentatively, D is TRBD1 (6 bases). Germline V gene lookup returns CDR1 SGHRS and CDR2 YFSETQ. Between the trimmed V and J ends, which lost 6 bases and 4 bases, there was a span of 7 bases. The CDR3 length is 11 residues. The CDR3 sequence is CASTGATEAFF. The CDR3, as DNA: TGCGCCAGCACAGGGGCCACTGAAGCTTTCTTT.

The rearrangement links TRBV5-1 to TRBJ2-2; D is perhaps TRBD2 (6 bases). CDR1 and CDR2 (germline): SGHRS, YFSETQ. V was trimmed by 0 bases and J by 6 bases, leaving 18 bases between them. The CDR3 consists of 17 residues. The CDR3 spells CASSLAGSDRAPGELFF. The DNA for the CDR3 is TGCGCCAGCAGCTTGGCCGGGAGTGATAGAGCCCCCGGGGAGCTGTTTTTT.

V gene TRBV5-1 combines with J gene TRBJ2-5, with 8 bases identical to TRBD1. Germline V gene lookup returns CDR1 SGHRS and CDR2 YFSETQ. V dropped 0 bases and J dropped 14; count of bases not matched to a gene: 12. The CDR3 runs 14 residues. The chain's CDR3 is CASSLATGTGTPYF. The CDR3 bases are TGCGCCAGCAGCTTGGCTACAGGGACAGGTACGCCTTACTTC.

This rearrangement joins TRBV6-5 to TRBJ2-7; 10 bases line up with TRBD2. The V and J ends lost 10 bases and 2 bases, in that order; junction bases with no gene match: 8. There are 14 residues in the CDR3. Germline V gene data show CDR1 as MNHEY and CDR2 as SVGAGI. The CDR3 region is CATYWTSGTYEQYF. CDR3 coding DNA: TGTGCCACATACTGGACTAGCGGAACCTACGAGCAGTACTTC.

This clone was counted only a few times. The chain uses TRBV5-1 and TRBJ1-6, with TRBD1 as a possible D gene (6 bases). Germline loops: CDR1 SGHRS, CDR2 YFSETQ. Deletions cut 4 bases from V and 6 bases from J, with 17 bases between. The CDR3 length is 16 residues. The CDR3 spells CASSPDGQYPNSPLHF. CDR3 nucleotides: TGCGCCAGCAGCCCGGACGGACAGTACCCTAATTCACCCCTCCACTTT.

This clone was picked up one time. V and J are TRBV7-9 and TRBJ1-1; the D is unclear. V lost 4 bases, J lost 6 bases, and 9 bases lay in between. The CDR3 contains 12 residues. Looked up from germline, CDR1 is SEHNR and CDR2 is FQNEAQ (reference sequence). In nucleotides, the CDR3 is TGTGCCAGCAGCTATTGGGGAGCTGAAGCTTTCTTT. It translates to CASSYWGAEAFF. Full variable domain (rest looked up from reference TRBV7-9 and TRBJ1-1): DTGVSQNPRHKITKRGQNVTFRCDPISEHNRLYWYRQTLGQGPEFLTYFQNEAQLEKSRLLSDRFSAERPKGSFSTLEIQRTEQGDSAMYLCASSYWGAEAFFGQGTRLTVV.

The CDR3 spells CASSSRRGSAEAFF. The CDR3 DNA reads as TGTGCCAGCAGCTCCAGGCGAGGGTCCGCTGAAGCTTTCTTT. This rearrangement joins TRBV11-1 to TRBJ1-1; D call uncertain. The CDR3 runs 14 residues. V dropped 4 bases and J dropped 6 bases, with 15 bases sitting between them. Per germline, CDR1 SGHAT and CDR2 FQDESV (reference sequence).

In nucleotides, the CDR3 is TGTGCCAGCAGTCCGTATAGCAATCAGCCCCAGCATTTT. It yields the protein CASSPYSNQPQHF. This chain links TRBV7-9 with TRBJ1-5; no firm D call. This CDR3 has 13 residues. V gave up 6 bases and J gave up 0 bases, with 6 bases separating them. Germline V CDR1 and CDR2: SEHNR, FQNEAQ (reference sequence). Based on the CDR3 plus reference TRBV7-9 and TRBJ1-5, the full variable domain is DTGVSQNPRHKITKRGQNVTFRCDPISEHNRLYWYRQTLGQGPEFLTYFQNEAQLEKSRLLSDRFSAERPKGSFSTLEIQRTEQGDSAMYLCASSPYSNQPQHFGDGTRLSIL.

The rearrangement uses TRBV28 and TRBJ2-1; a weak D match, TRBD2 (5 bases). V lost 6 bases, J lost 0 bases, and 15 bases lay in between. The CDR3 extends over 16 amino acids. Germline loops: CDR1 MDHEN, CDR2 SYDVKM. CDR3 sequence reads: CASSRGIFSSYNEQFF. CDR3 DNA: TGTGCCAGCAGCCGAGGGATTTTCAGCTCCTACAATGAGCAGTTCTTC.

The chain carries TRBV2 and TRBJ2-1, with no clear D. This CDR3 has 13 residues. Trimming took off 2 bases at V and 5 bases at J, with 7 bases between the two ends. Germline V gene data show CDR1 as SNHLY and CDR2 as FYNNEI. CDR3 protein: CASSEFPDNEQFF. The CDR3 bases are TGTGCCAGCAGTGAATTTCCTGACAATGAGCAGTTCTTC.